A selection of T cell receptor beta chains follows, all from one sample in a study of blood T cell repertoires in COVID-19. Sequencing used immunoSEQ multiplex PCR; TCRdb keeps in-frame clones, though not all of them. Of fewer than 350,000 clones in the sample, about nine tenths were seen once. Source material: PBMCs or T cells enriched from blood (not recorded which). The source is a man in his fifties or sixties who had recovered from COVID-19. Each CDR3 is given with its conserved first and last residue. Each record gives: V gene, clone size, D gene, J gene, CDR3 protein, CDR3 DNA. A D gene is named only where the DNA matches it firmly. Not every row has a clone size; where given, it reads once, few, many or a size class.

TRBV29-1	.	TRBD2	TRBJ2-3	CSVDGGGTDTQYF	TGCAGCGTTGATGGGGGGGGGACAGATACGCAGTATTTT
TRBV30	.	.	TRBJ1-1	CAWSATRRGVYTEAFF	TGTGCCTGGAGTGCCACCCGCCGGGGGGTTTACACTGAAGCTTTCTTT
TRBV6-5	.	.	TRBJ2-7	CASSNRVSEQYF	TGTGCCAGCTCTAACAGGGTATCCGAGCAGTACTTC
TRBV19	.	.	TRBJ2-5	CASRAQQETQYF	TGTGCCAGTAGGGCACAGCAAGAGACCCAGTACTTC
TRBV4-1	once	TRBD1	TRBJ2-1	CASSRWLQGAGANEQFF	TGCGCCAGCAGCCGCTGGTTACAGGGGGCGGGAGCCAATGAGCAGTTCTTC
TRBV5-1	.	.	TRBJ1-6	CASSLGQNNSPLHF	TGCGCCAGCAGCTTGGGGCAGAATAATTCACCCCTCCACTTT
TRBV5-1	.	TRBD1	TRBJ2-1	CASSFGQGGYNEQFF	TGCGCCAGCAGCTTCGGACAGGGAGGCTACAATGAGCAGTTCTTC
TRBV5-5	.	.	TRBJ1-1	CASSLEQGRTQAFF	TGTGCCAGCAGCTTGGAACAGGGTCGGACTCAAGCTTTCTTT
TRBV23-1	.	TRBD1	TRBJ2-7	CAPGSTGGF	TGCGCCCCGGGTTCCACAGGGGGCTTC
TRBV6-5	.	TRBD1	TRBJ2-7	CASMREQGAYEQYF	TGTGCCAGCATGAGGGAACAGGGGGCTTACGAGCAGTACTTC
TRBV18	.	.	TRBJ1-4	CASSPGRDEKLFF	TGTGCCAGCTCACCCGGCAGGGATGAAAAACTGTTTTTT
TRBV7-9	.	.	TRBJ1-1	CASATAGYGEAFF	TGTGCCAGCGCTACGGCAGGGTACGGTGAAGCTTTCTTT
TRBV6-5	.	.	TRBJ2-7	CASSYSGHREQYF	TGTGCCAGCAGTTACTCGGGACACCGCGAGCAGTACTTC
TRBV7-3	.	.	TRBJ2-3	CASSPRVQDTQYF	TGTGCCAGCAGCCCCAGGGTGCAAGATACGCAGTATTTT
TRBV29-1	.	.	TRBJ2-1	CSVEGGTGLYNEQFF	TGCAGCGTTGAAGGCGGGACTGGCCTTTACAATGAGCAGTTCTTC
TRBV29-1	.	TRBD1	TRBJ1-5	CSVEDRGPNQPQHF	TGCAGCGTCGAGGACAGGGGACCCAATCAGCCCCAGCATTTT
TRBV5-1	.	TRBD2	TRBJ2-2	CASSLIPGLADGELFF	TGCGCCAGCAGCTTGATACCGGGACTAGCGGACGGGGAGCTGTTTTTT
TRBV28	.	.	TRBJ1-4	CASSQRSGKLFF	TGTGCCAGCAGTCAAAGGTCCGGGAAACTGTTTTTT
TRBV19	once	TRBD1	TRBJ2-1	CASSMRRGRNEQFF	TGTGCCAGTAGTATGCGCAGGGGGCGGAATGAGCAGTTCTTC
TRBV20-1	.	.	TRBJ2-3	CSASYFVGGPKLTDTQYF	TGCAGTGCTAGTTATTTTGTCGGGGGGCCCAAACTAACAGATACGCAGTATTTT
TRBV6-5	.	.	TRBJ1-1	CASSYSQAGTTEAFF	TGTGCCAGCAGTTACTCGCAGGCGGGGACGACTGAAGCTTTCTTT
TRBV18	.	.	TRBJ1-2	CASSPPGEANYGYTF	TGTGCCAGCTCACCACCGGGAGAAGCTAACTATGGCTACACCTTC
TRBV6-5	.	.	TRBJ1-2	CASIDSGRGYTF	TGTGCCAGCATTGACTCCGGGAGGGGCTACACCTTC
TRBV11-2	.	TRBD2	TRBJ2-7	CASSWPGSGGAYEQYF	TGTGCCAGCAGCTGGCCCGGTTCGGGAGGGGCCTACGAGCAGTACTTC
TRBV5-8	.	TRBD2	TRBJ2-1	CASSFTRTSGSGNEQFF	TGTGCCAGCAGCTTTACACGTACCAGCGGGAGTGGGAATGAGCAGTTCTTC
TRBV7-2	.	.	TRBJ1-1	CASSLEDSAGVNTEAFF	TGTGCCAGCAGCTTAGAGGACAGCGCGGGGGTGAACACTGAAGCTTTCTTT
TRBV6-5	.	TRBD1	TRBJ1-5	CASSRTGGADQPQHF	TGTGCCAGCAGTCGAACAGGGGGTGCCGATCAGCCCCAGCATTTT
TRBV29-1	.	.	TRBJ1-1	CTGYRDNQAFF	TGCACCGGGTACCGGGACAATCAAGCTTTCTTT
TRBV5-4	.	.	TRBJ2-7	CASSSALAPTYEQYF	TGTGCCAGCAGCTCCGCTCTAGCGCCGACCTACGAGCAGTACTTC
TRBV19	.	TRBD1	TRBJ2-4	CASSIRTGALANIQYF	TGTGCCAGTAGTATACGTACAGGGGCTCTGGCAAACATTCAGTACTTC
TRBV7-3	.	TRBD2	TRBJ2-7	CASSLTGTSGSYEQYF	TGTGCCAGCAGCTTAACTGGGACTAGCGGGAGTTACGAGCAGTACTTC
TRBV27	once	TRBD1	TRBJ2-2	CASSLSTGGSANTGELFF	TGTGCCAGCAGTTTATCGACAGGGGGCAGCGCGAACACCGGGGAGCTGTTTTTT
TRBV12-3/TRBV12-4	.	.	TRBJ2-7	CASSLGQGNEQYF	TGTGCCAGCAGTTTAGGGCAGGGAAACGAGCAGTACTTC
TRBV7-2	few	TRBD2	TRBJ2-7	CASSFSGSRSYEQYF	TGTGCCAGCAGCTTTAGCGGGAGTAGGTCCTACGAGCAGTACTTC
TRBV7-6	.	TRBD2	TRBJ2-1	CASSLYSGEYNEQFF	TGTGCCAGCAGCCTGTATAGCGGGGAGTACAATGAGCAGTTCTTC
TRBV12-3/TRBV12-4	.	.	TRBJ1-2	CTSSSTGIYGYTF	TGTACCAGCAGTTCCACAGGGATCTATGGCTACACCTTC